Sequencing of this T cell receptor (beta chain) was carried out in a study of cytomegalovirus exposure and HLA in healthy donors. Study outcomes and limitations: Earlier analysis looked at TCR beta V segments, and most were productive about 87% or about 30% of the time. In a later analysis, a missense DCLRE1C variant was linked to TCR beta V- and J-gene trimming. Analysis performed later found under 20,000 TCR beta sequences associated with HLA alleles at 0.05 false discovery rate. Listed as cytomegalovirus-associated were more than 150 TCR beta chains.

About this clone: The antigen remains undetermined.

The trim removed 4 bases at V and 4 bases at J, leaving 8 bases unmatched. This CDR3 is 15 amino acids long. Germline V CDR1 and CDR2: SGHRS, YFSETQ. Vbeta (60) and Jbeta (13) primers were used in the PCR. TCRdb's table, derived via immunoSEQ multiplex PCR, lists solely in-frame clones and lacks some. This table holds 100,000 to 150,000 clones, about 83% found once. The sequencing input was PBMCs. The origin of this receptor is a girl aged 2 to 10 in good health and CMV-seronegative. The rearrangement links TRBV5-1 to TRBJ2-3, with 8 bases identical to TRBD2. The CDR3 sequence: CASSPLGGVSDTQYF. The CDR3 DNA is TGCGCCAGCAGCCCCCTCGGGGGGGTGTCAGATACGCAGTATTTT. Filled out from reference TRBV5-1 and TRBJ2-3, the complete variable domain reads KAGVTQTPRYLIKTRGQQVTLSCSPISGHRSVSWYQQTPGQGLQFLFEYFSETQRNKGNFPGRFSGRQFSNSRSEMNVSTLELGDSALYLCASSPLGGVSDTQYFGPGTRLTVL.